This passage covers 10 T cell receptor beta chains from one sample sequenced in a study of shared clonotypes between healthy human individuals (dated by TCRdb to 2018 to 2021). CD8 naive samples consisted of CD45RO-negative cells that were positively selected for CCR7, yielding a CD45RA+CCR7+ population without TemRA cells. Library generation was performed with the immunoSEQ multiplex PCR assay. TCRdb obtained this table from immuneACCESS and retained in-frame rearrangements with V and J assigned. These tables miss some clones; where compared with another copy, unresolved V genes account for less than half of the shortfall, and the remainder is unexplained. Across this sample there are about 800,000 clones, with about 97% seen only once. The ten largest account for under 0.3% of the sample. The sequenced material came from naive CD8+ T cells sorted from blood. Per the publication, the cell subset or site label means: CD45RA+CCR7+. Receptors originate from a man aged 25-45 years in good health.

This sequence joins TRBV6-5 and TRBJ2-7; D call uncertain. V was clipped by 2 bases and J by 2 bases, with 13 bases between them. This CDR3 is 15 amino acids long. Germline V gene data show CDR1 as MNHEY and CDR2 as SVGAGI. The CDR3 protein is CASSYGSGLPYEQYF. The CDR3 nucleotides are TGTGCCAGCAGTTACGGGTCTGGGTTGCCCTACGAGCAGTACTTC.

V gene TRBV7-6 combines with J gene TRBJ1-5; TRBD1 might be the D (6 bases). CDR1 is SGHVS and CDR2 is FNYEAQ in the germline V gene. This CDR3 has 15 amino acids. The V and J ends lost 5 bases and 5 bases respectively, with 16 bases between them. CDR3 in amino acids: CASSQFQGNHQPQHF. Here the CDR3 DNA reads TGTGCCAGCAGCCAATTTCAGGGGAATCATCAGCCCCAGCATTTT.

V and J are TRBV27 and TRBJ2-1, with D maybe TRBD1 (5 bases). Germline V gene lookup returns CDR1 MNHEY and CDR2 SMNVEV (reference sequence). Trimming removed 4 bases from V and 4 bases from J, with 20 bases in between. The CDR3 covers 17 residues. Written as DNA, the CDR3 is TGTGCCAGCAGTTCCAGGGTGCTTCCCAATGGTTACAATGAGCAGTTCTTC. Protein sequence: CASSSRVLPNGYNEQFF.

The rearrangement links TRBV29-1 to TRBJ1-1, with a possible D match to TRBD1 (5 bases). The CDR3 covers 14 residues. CDR1 is SQVTM and CDR2 is ANQGSEA in the germline V gene. V was shortened by 5 bases and J by 4 bases, with 17 bases between the two germline ends. The CDR3, as DNA: TGCAGCGTTCCTGGACTTAATGGGGGCACTGAAGCTTTCTTT. Protein sequence: CSVPGLNGGTEAFF.

J is TRBJ2-7 and V is TRBV29-1; TRBD2 matches 11 bases. Looked up from germline, CDR1 is SQVTM and CDR2 is ANQGSEA. J was trimmed by 3 bases and V by 6 bases; bases with no gene match: 16. There are 17 residues in the CDR3. The CDR3 DNA is TGCAGCGTCGCGGGACTAGCGGAAGGGGAAGGGGACTACGAGCAGTACTTC. As protein: CSVAGLAEGEGDYEQYF.

The chain links TRBV28 to TRBJ1-2; no firm D call. V was trimmed by 4 bases and J by 0 bases, leaving 9 bases between them. The CDR3 is made up of 14 amino acids. Germline V gene lookup returns CDR1 MDHEN and CDR2 SYDVKM. The CDR3 sequence is CASSSETSNYGYTF. The DNA for the CDR3 is TGTGCCAGCAGTTCGGAGACCTCTAACTATGGCTACACCTTC.

Here the CDR3 DNA reads TGTGCCAGTAGTCCGTTGACGGGGAACTACGAGCAGTACTTC. Translating gives CASSPLTGNYEQYF. J is TRBJ2-7 and V is TRBV19, with D possibly matching TRBD2 (5 bases). The V end was cut by 5 bases, the J end by 3 bases, with 14 bases between. The CDR3 is 14 amino acids. Germline V lookup: CDR1 LNHDA, CDR2 SQIVND (reference sequence).

The rearrangement joins TRBV9 to TRBJ1-5; D is perhaps TRBD1 (6 bases). CDR3 length equals 16 residues. V gave up 4 bases and J gave up 6 bases, with 20 bases separating them. The germline CDR1 and CDR2 sequences are SGDLS and YYNGEE. The CDR3 loop is CASSPGAQGAGQPQHF. The CDR3, as DNA: TGTGCCAGCAGCCCCGGGGCACAGGGAGCCGGTCAGCCCCAGCATTTT. The full variable domain, rest sourced from reference TRBV9 and TRBJ1-5, is DSGVTQTPKHLITATGQRVTLRCSPRSGDLSVYWYQQSLDQGLQFLIQYYNGEERAKGNILERFSAQQFPDLHSELNLSSLELGDSALYFCASSPGAQGAGQPQHFGDGTRLSIL.

This clone was detected a few times. Other DNA variants within this sample encode the same CDR3. The CDR3 coding sequence is TGTGCCAGCAGCGTATCTGGGGCCAACGTCCTGACTTTC. The encoded protein is CASSVSGANVLTF. The chain links TRBV9 to TRBJ2-6, with D uncertain. Trimming removed 1 base at V and 1 base at J, with 0 bases between. Germline V gives CDR1 SGDLS, CDR2 YYNGEE. This CDR3 region has 13 residues.

The chain couples TRBV4-1 to TRBJ2-5, with TRBD1 identical over 9 bases. This CDR3 has 18 amino acids. Germline-derived CDR1 and CDR2 are MGHRA and YSYEKL. Trimming removed 2 bases from V and 1 base from J; junction bases left unmatched: 11. As DNA, the CDR3 is TGCGCCAGCAGCCAATTCGGACAGGGGAGGGGGTCCCAAGAGACCCAGTACTTC. Its protein product is CASSQFGQGRGSQETQYF.